This T cell receptor (beta chain) was obtained from a study of T cell responses to AZD1222 COVID-19 vaccine. Regarding the study as a whole: CD4 TCRs associated with vaccination spanned spike, dominating at 160-218 and 743-854.

Trimming removed 5 bases from V and 3 bases from J, with 5 bases in between. CDR3 size: 11 residues. Germline V gene data show CDR1 as SGHVS and CDR2 as FQNEAQ. Clones were read by immunoSEQ multiplex PCR, and TCRdb kept only the in-frame ones, dropping some. The sample shows 150,000 or so clones, roughly 92% of them seen only once. This clone was detected only a few times. Antigen: not known. The rearrangement joins TRBV7-8 to TRBJ2-7, with no clear D. The sample consisted of peripheral blood, taken on day 0 of AZD1222 vaccination. The source of this sequence is an adult in good health. The CDR3 DNA is TGTGCCAGCAGCCCACTCTACGAGCAGTACTTC. It specifies CASSPLYEQYF.